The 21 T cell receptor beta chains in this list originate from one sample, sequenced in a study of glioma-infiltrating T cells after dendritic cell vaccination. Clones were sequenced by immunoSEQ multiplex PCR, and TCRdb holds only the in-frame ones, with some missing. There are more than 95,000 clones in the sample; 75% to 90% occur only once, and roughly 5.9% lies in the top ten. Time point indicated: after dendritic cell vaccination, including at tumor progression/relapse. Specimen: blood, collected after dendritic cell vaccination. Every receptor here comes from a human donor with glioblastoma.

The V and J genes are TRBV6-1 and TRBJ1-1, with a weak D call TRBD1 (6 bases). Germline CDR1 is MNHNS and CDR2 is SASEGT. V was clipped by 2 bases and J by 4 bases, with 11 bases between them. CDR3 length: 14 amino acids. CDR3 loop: CASSELQGLTEAFF. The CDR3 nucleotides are TGTGCCAGCAGTGAACTACAGGGCCTCACTGAAGCTTTCTTT.

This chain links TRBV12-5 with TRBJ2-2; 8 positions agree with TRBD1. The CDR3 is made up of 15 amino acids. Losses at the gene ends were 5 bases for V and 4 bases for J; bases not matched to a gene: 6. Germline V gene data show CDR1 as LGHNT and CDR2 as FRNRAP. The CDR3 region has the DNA TGTGCTAGTGGTCCCGGACAGGGTACCACCGGGGAGCTGTTTTTT. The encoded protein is CASGPGQGTTGELFF.

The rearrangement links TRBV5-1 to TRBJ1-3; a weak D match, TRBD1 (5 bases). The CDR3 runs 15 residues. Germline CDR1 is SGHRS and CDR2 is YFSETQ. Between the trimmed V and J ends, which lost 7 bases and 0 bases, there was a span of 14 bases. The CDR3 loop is CASGGDGFSGNTIYF. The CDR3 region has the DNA TGCGCCAGCGGCGGGGACGGATTCTCTGGAAACACCATATATTTT.

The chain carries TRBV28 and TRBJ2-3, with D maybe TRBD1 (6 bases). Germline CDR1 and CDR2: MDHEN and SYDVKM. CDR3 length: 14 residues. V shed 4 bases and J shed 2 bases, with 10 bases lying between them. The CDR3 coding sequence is TGTGCCAGCAGTTCACAGGGTTCCACAGATACGCAGTATTTT. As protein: CASSSQGSTDTQYF.

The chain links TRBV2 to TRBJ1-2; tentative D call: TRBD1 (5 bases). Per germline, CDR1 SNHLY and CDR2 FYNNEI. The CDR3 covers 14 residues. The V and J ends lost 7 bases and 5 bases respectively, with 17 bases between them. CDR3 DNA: TGTGCCAGCAAAGGAGATCCAGGGCAATATGGCTACACCTTC. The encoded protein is CASKGDPGQYGYTF.

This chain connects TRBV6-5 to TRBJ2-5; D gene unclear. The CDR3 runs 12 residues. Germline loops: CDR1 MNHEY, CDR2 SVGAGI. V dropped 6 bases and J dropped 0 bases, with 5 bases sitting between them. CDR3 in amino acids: CASRRYQETQYF. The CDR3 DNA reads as TGTGCCAGCAGGAGGTACCAAGAGACCCAGTACTTC.

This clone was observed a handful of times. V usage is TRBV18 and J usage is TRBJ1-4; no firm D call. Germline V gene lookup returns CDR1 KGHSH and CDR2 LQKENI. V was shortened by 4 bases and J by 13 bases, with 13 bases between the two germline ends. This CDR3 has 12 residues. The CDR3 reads CASSRNEGGLFF. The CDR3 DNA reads TGTGCCAGCTCACGCAATGAAGGAGGACTGTTTTTT.

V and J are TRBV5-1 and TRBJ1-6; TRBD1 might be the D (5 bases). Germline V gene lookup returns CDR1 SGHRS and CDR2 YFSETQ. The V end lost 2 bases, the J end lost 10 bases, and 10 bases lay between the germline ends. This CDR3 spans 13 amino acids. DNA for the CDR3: TGCGCCAGCAGCTTAGGGGTAGGATCACCCCTCCACTTT. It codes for CASSLGVGSPLHF.

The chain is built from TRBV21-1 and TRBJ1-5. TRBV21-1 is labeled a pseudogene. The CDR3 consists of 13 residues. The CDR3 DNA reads TGTGCCAGTCCGCCCGGGGGCAATCAGCCCCAGCATTTT. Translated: CASPPGGNQPQHF.

This CDR3 is CSITGTGGYNEQFF. The CDR3 coding sequence is TGCAGCATTACCGGGACAGGGGGATACAATGAGCAGTTCTTC. This chain connects TRBV29-1 to TRBJ2-1; 11 bases map to TRBD1. Germline V gives CDR1 SQVTM, CDR2 ANQGSEA. This CDR3 is built from 14 residues. With 8 bases clipped from V and 4 bases from J, the junction kept 7 bases outside the gene matches.

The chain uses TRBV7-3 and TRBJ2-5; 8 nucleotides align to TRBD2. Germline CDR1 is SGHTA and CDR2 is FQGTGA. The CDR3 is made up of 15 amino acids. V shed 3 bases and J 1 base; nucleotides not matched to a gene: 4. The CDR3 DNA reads TGTGCCAGCAGCTTGGACGGGGGGGTCCAAGAGACCCAGTACTTC. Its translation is CASSLDGGVQETQYF.

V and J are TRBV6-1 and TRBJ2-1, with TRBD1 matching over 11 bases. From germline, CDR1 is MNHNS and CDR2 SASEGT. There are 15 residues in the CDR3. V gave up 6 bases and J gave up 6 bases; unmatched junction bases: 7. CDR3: CASSSGTGGRNEQFF. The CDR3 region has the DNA TGTGCCAGCAGCTCCGGGACAGGGGGGCGCAATGAGCAGTTCTTC.

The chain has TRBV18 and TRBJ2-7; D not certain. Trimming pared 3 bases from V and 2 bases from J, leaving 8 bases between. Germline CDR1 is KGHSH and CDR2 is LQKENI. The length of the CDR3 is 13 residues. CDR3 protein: CASSPRSTYEQYF. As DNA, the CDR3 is TGTGCCAGCTCACCCCGATCTACCTACGAGCAGTACTTC.

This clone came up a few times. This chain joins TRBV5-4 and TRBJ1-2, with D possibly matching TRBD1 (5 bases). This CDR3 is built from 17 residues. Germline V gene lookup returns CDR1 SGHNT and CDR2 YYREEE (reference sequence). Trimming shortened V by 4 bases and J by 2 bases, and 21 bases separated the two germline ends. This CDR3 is CASSPKAQAAGNYGYTF. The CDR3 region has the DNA TGTGCCAGCAGCCCAAAAGCCCAAGCCGCAGGGAACTATGGCTACACCTTC.

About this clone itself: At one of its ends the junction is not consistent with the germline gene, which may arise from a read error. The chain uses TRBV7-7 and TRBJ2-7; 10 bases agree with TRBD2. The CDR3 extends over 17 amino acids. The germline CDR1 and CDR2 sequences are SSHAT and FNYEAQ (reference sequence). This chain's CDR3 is CASSLGGGLAGVYEQYF. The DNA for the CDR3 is TGTGCTAGCAGCTTAGGGGGCGGGCTAGCGGGAGTTTACGAGCAGTACTTC.

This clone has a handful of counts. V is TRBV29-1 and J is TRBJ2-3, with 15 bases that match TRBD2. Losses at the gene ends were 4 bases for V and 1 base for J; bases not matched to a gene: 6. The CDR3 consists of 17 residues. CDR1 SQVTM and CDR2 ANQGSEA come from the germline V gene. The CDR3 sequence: CSVVGLAGGGRTDTQYF. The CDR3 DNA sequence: TGCAGCGTTGTTGGACTAGCGGGAGGGGGACGCACAGATACGCAGTATTTT.

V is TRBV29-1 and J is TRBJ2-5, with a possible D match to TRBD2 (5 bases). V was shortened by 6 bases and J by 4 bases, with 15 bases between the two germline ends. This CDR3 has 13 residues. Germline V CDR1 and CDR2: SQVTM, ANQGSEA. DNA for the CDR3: TGCAGCGTCTGGACTTGGCGGTCAGAGACCCAGTACTTC. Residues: CSVWTWRSETQYF.

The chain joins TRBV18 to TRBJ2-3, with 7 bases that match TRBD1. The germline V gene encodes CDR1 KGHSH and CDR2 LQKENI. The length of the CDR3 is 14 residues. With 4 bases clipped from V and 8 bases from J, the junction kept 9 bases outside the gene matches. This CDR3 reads CASSQGQPEGTQYF. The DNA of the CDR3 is TGTGCCAGCTCACAGGGACAGCCCGAAGGTACGCAGTATTTT.

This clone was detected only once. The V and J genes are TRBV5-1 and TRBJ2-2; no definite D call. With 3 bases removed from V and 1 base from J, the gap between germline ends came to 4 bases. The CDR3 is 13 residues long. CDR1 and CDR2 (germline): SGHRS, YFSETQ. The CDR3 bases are TGCGCCAGCAGCTCGAGGAACACCGGGGAGCTGTTTTTT. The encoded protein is CASSSRNTGELFF.

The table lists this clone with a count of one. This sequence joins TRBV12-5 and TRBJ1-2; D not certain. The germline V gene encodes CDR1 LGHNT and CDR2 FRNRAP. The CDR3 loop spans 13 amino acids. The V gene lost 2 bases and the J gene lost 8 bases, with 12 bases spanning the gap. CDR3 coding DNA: TGTGCTAGTGGTTTGATTCAGGATACCGGCTACACCTTC. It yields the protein CASGLIQDTGYTF.

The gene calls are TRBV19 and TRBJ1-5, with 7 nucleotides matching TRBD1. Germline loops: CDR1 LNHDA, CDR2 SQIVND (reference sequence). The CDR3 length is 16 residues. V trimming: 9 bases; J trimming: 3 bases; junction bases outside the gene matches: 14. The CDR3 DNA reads TGTGCCAGCCGACAGGGACTCCATTGGGTCAATCAGCCCCAGCATTTT. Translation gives CASRQGLHWVNQPQHF.